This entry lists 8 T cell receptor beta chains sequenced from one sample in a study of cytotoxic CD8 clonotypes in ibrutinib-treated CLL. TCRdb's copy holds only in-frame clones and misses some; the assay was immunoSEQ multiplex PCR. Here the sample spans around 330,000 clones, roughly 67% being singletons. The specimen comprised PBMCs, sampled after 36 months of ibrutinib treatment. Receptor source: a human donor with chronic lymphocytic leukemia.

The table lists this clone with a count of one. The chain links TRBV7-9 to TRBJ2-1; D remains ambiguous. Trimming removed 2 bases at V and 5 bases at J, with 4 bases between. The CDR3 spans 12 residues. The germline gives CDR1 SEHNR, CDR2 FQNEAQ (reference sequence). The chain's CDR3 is CASSLKDNEQFF. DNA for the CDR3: TGTGCCAGCAGCTTAAAGGACAATGAGCAGTTCTTC.

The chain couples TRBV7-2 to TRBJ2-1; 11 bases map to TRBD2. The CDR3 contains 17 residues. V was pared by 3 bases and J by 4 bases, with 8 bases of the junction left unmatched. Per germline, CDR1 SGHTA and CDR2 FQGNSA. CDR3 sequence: CASSFQIAGGRYNEQFF. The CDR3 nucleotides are TGTGCCAGCAGCTTTCAAATAGCGGGGGGGCGGTACAATGAGCAGTTCTTC.

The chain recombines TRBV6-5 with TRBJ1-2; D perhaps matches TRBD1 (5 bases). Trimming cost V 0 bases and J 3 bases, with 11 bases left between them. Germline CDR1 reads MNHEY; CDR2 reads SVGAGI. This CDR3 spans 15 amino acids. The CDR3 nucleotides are TGTGCCAGCAGTTACTCCAGGGAAGGAGACTATGGCTACACCTTC. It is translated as CASSYSREGDYGYTF.

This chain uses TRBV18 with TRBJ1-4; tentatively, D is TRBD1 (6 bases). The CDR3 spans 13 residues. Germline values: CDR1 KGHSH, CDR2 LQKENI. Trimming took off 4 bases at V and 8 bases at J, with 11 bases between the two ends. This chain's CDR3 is CASSQTGYEKLFF. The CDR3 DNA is TGTGCCAGCTCACAAACAGGGTACGAAAAACTGTTTTTT.

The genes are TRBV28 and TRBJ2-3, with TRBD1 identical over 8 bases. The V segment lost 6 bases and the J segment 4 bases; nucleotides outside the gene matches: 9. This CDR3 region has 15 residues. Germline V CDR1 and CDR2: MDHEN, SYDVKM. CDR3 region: CASRAGGGRADTQYF. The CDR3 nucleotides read TGTGCCAGCAGGGCAGGGGGCGGGCGGGCAGATACGCAGTATTTT.

CDR3 DNA sequence: TGTGCCAGCAGTGTCCCAGGGAGCTATGGCTACACCTTC. This encodes CASSVPGSYGYTF. The chain combines TRBV25-1 with TRBJ1-2; TRBD1 might be the D (5 bases). There are 13 residues in the CDR3. CDR1 MGHDK and CDR2 SYGVNS come from the germline V gene. V lost 4 bases, J lost 4 bases, and 10 bases lay in between.

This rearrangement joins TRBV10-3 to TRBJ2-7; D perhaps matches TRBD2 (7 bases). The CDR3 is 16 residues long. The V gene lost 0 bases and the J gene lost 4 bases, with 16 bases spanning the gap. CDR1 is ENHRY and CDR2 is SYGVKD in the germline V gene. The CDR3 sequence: CAISESRGGNRYEQYF. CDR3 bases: TGTGCCATCAGTGAGTCTAGGGGGGGCAATAGGTACGAGCAGTACTTC.

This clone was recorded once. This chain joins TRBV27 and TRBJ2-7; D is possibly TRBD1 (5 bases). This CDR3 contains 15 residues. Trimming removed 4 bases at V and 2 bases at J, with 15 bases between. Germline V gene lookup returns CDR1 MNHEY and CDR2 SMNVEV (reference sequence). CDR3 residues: CASSSQSRTTYEQYF. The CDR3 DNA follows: TGTGCCAGCAGTTCCCAGAGCAGGACAACCTACGAGCAGTACTTC.